This T cell receptor (beta chain) was captured in a study of shared clonotypes between healthy human individuals. Whole-study findings and limits: Several donors had about 5.1% of their naive CD4 clonotypes in common. Donor clonotype sharing was expected to depend on sequencing depth.

The data were produced by immunoSEQ multiplex PCR, yet TCRdb's version contains in-frame clones alone and is incomplete. The data show tens of thousands of clones, 60% to 70% seen once. Concerning this clone itself: The antigen is undetermined.

CDR1 SGHNT and CDR2 YENEEA come from the germline V gene. The V end lost 5 bases, the J end lost 2 bases, and 10 bases lay between the germline ends. The CDR3 extends over 13 amino acids. V and J are TRBV11-3 and TRBJ2-7; maybe TRBD2 (6 bases). Sample: memory CD8+ T cells sorted from blood. Subset indicated: CD45RO+ cells pooled with CCR7-negative TemRA cells. The sequence was obtained from a young man in good health. The CDR3 bases are TGTGCCAGCAGCAGGCCGGGGGCCTACGAGCAGTACTTC. Amino acid sequence: CASSRPGAYEQYF.